This TCR beta chain was sequenced during a study of blood T cell repertoires in COVID-19. Using immunoSEQ multiplex PCR, the repertoire was profiled, and TCRdb retains in-frame clones only, with some absent. The data hold more than 200,000 clones, with 80% to 90% observed a single time. V was cut by 1 base and J by 7 bases, with 17 bases left in between. The CDR3 contains 16 residues. Germline V CDR1 and CDR2: SGHVS, FNYEAQ. This sequence originates from a woman in her fifties or sixties with acute or convalescent COVID-19. The sample comprised peripheral blood. The chain carries TRBV7-6 and TRBJ2-1; TRBD2 might be the D (6 bases). The chain's CDR3 is CASSLVPLALFNEQFF. DNA for the CDR3: TGTGCCAGCAGCTTAGTCCCTCTAGCGCTGTTTAATGAGCAGTTCTTC.